The source of this T cell receptor beta chain is a study of metastatic and nonmetastatic thyroid tumors. Overall study context: The study looked at repertoires side by side in blood and in tumor or nodule tissue from malignant and benign thyroid patients. Study-level findings and limits: It was reportedly found that TCR beta diversity was significantly higher in malignant thyroid tumors than in benign nodules, a difference seen in both blood and tumor samples.

The CDR3 runs 15 residues. The germline V gene has CDR1 DFQATT and CDR2 SNEGSKA (reference sequence). As originally analysed: Variation in CDR3 across clinicopathological groups served as the basis for constructing a distant-metastasis classifier in papillary thyroid cancer. TCRdb re-analyzed the PCR reads through MiXCR. TCRdb's processing, not the study's, gives the V and J calls here. The repertoire holds just over 7,500 clones, with 25% to 30% as singletons. As for this clone: No antigen is known for it. At one boundary the junction diverges from the germline segment, which might be a read error.

All patients were treatment-naive before thyroid surgery. This chain connects TRBV20-1 to TRBJ1-1; D is unclear. Sequencing was performed on adjacent normal tissue. This clonotype originated in a female donor with papillary thyroid cancer or a benign thyroid nodule (not recorded which). Some clones in this sample may be carry-over from other donors' samples. CDR3 sequence reads: CSASSLPPLNTEAFF. The CDR3 DNA reads TGCAGTGCTAGTTCGCTGCCGCCGTTGAATACTGAAGCTTTCTTT.